The 11 T cell receptor beta chains reported below all come from one sample, sequenced in a study of T cells in women clearing cervical HPV infection. Profiled with immunoSEQ multiplex PCR; TCRdb holds only in-frame clones, not every one. The data include about 34,000 clones; the top ten clones carry more than 1.3%. Sequencing input: blood buffy coat. The receptors here all came from a woman between 18 and 70 years old with a cervical HPV16 infection that either progressed to CIN3+ or cleared (not recorded which).

About this clone: The CDR3 end falls 3 residues outside the read, so it is completed with the germline J gene. The chain joins TRBV30 to TRBJ2-4; D remains unclear. With 0 bases removed from V and 0 bases from J, the gap between germline ends came to 12 bases. This CDR3 spans 16 amino acids. Germline-derived CDR1 and CDR2 are GTSNPN and SVGIG (reference sequence). The DNA read from the CDR3 is TGTGCCTGGAGTGTACGGCAGACACTAGCCAAAAACATT. This sequence encodes CAWSVRQTLAKNI. The full CDR3 reads CAWSVRQTLAKNIQYF. Together with reference TRBV30 and TRBJ2-4, the CDR3 gives the full variable domain: SQTIHQWPATLVQPVGSPLSLECTVEGTSNPNLYWYRQAAGRGLQLLFYSVGIGQISSEVPQNLSASRPQDRQFILSSKKLLLSDSGFYLCAWSVRQTLAKNIQYFGAGTRLSVL.

On this clone: The read falls 3 residues short of the CDR3 end, and the missing part is taken from the germline J gene. V gene TRBV5-1 combines with J gene TRBJ1-6; D ambiguous. Germline V gives CDR1 SGHRS, CDR2 YFSETQ. The V end was cut by 5 bases, the J end by 5 bases, with 8 bases between. The CDR3 sequence is 13 residues long. CDR3 region: CASRARDNSPLHF. The sequenced CDR3 bases are TGCGCCAGCAGAGCACGGGATAATTCACCC.

For this clone: The read gets to within 3 residues of the CDR3 end, and the germline J gene fills in the rest. The chain links TRBV10-1 to TRBJ2-2; D is undetermined. This CDR3 has 12 amino acids. Germline assignment: CDR1 WNHNN and CDR2 SYGVQD (reference sequence). V was shortened by 6 bases and J by 2 bases, with 4 bases between the two germline ends. This chain's CDR3 is CASSRNTGELFF. The sequenced part of the CDR3 DNA is TGCGCCAGCAGCAGAAACACCGGGGAG.

On this clone: The read terminates 3 residues before the CDR3 end, so the remaining end is supplied by the germline J gene. The V and J genes are TRBV19 and TRBJ2-6, with 8 bases identical to TRBD1. Per the germline V gene, CDR1 is LNHDA and CDR2 is SQIVND (reference sequence). The CDR3 has 15 residues. V lost 8 bases and J lost 5; bases outside the gene matches: 8. The part of the CDR3 DNA that was read is TGTGCCAGTGGCCCGCAGGGGGCAAGGGCCAACGTC. Translating gives CASGPQGARANV. The whole CDR3 sequence is CASGPQGARANVLTF.

A note on this clone: The DNA ends 3 residues before the CDR3 does, and the rest of the CDR3 is filled in from the germline J gene. This chain uses TRBV19 with TRBJ1-5, with a tentative D call TRBD1 (6 bases). The CDR3 extends over 16 amino acids. V was trimmed by 6 bases and J by 4 bases, leaving 19 bases between them. The V gene's germline CDR1 is LNHDA and CDR2 SQIVND (reference sequence). The CDR3 bases that were read are TGTGCCAGTAGGCGGACAGCACTCTCCTTTAATCAGCCC. Translating it yields CASRRTALSFNQP. The whole CDR3 protein is CASRRTALSFNQPQHF.

As to this clone: The read ends 3 residues before the CDR3 terminus; that terminus is restored from the germline J gene. The rearrangement uses TRBV5-1 and TRBJ2-3; the match to TRBD2 covers 13 bases. With 5 bases clipped from V and 4 bases from J, the junction kept 7 bases outside the gene matches. Per germline, CDR1 SGHRS and CDR2 YFSETQ. The CDR3 consists of 16 residues. The CDR3 loop is CASRKLAGGHADTQYF. The part of the CDR3 DNA that was read is TGCGCCAGCAGGAAACTAGCGGGGGGGCACGCAGATACG.

Of note for this clone: The missing CDR3 end, 3 residues past where the read stops, is filled in from the germline J gene. The chain uses TRBV5-1 and TRBJ2-1; 10 nucleotides agree with TRBD1. The CDR3 runs to 15 residues. From germline, CDR1 is SGHRS and CDR2 YFSETQ. The ends lost 4 bases at V and 7 bases at J; junction bases unmatched: 8. This CDR3 is CASSLDRGRENEQFF. Partial CDR3 DNA: TGCGCCAGCAGCCTAGACAGGGGGCGCGAAAATGAG.

A note on this clone: The read ends 3 residues before the CDR3 terminus; that terminus is restored from the germline J gene. This sequence joins TRBV7-9 and TRBJ2-1; 7 bases match TRBD2. Germline trimming cut 3 bases from V and 0 bases from J; bases unmatched to any gene: 2. This CDR3 is built from 15 residues. Germline V gene lookup returns CDR1 SEHNR and CDR2 FQNEAQ (reference sequence). The CDR3 DNA, read in part, is TGTGCCAGCAGCTTCAGCGGGGACTCCTACAATGAG. Protein sequence: CASSFSGDSYNE. Given in full, the CDR3 is CASSFSGDSYNEQFF.

Of note for this clone: With the read ending 3 residues before the CDR3 end, the germline J gene is used to fill in that end. The gene calls are TRBV29-1 and TRBJ1-2; unclear D gene. The CDR3 loop spans 13 amino acids. CDR1 and CDR2 (germline): SQVTM, ANQGSEA. The CDR3 region is CSVGRGRVEGYTF. CDR3 bases read: TGCAGCGTTGGTCGAGGAAGGGTCGAGGGC.

Comments on this clone: The CDR3 extends 3 residues past the end of the read, so its final part is completed from the germline J gene. V is TRBV18 and J is TRBJ2-7; weak D call: TRBD2 (7 bases). The germline gives CDR1 KGHSH, CDR2 LQKENI. V lost 0 bases, J lost 0 bases, and 18 bases lay in between. The CDR3 is 18 residues long. The CDR3 region is CASSPPRGPELSSYEQYF. CDR3 DNA, as far as it was read: TGTGCCAGCTCACCACCGCGGGGGCCCGAACTAAGCTCCTACGAG.

Concerning this clone itself: The sequenced fragment ends 3 residues before the CDR3 boundary, so the rest is inferred from the germline J gene. The rearrangement uses TRBV18 and TRBJ1-5; D remains unclear. The CDR3 totals 15 residues. Trimming cost V 3 bases and J 0 bases, with 9 bases left between them. Germline values: CDR1 KGHSH, CDR2 LQKENI. The DNA read from the CDR3 is TGTGCCAGCTCACCGGGCCAACATAGCAATCAGCCC. It specifies CASSPGQHSNQP. The full CDR3 is CASSPGQHSNQPQHF.